The entry below describes one TCR beta chain. The sample belongs to a study of cytomegalovirus exposure and HLA in healthy donors. Using immunoSEQ multiplex PCR, the repertoire was profiled, and TCRdb retains in-frame clones only, with some absent. Of under 140,000 clones in the sample, around 89% were seen once. This CDR3 has 12 amino acids. The V and J ends lost 8 bases and 6 bases, in that order; junction bases with no gene match: 8. Looked up from germline, CDR1 is SQVTM and CDR2 is ANQGSEA. Sequencing was performed on PBMCs. The TCR was taken from a woman aged 25 to 39 in good health and CMV-seropositive. This rearrangement joins TRBV29-1 to TRBJ2-3, with 7 bases aligning to TRBD2. DNA for the CDR3: TGCAGCCTCGAGAGCGGGACCGATACGCAGTATTTT. It yields the protein CSLESGTDTQYF.